A selection of T cell receptor beta chains follows, all from one sample in a study of T cell clonotyping in hematopoietic cell transplantation. The assay was immunoSEQ multiplex PCR, and TCRdb's table has in-frame clones only and misses some. The sample lists approximately 44,000 clones, 95% occurring once. The material sequenced was peripheral blood mononuclear cells. These TCRs come from a man aged 25 to 40 in good health. Some clones in this sample may be carry-over from other donors' samples. The CDR3 runs from the conserved cysteine through the conserved F or W. The order of the fields is clone size, J gene, D gene, V gene, CDR3 DNA, CDR3 protein. D genes are given only for firm matches. For some rows the clone size is stated as once, few or many, or as a class when expanded; others skip it.

. TRBJ1-2 . TRBV9 TGTGCCAGCAGCGTAGCTATAGGACAACCACCTCCTGATCTTGGCTACACCTTC CASSVAIGQPPPDLGYTF
. TRBJ1-3 TRBD1 TRBV5-4 TGTGCCAGCAGCTTGCAGGGGGCCGCTGGAAACACCATATATTTT CASSLQGAAGNTIYF
once TRBJ2-7 . TRBV10-2 TGCGCCAGCAGTGGGAGGGATGGCTACGAGCAGTACTTC CASSGRDGYEQYF
. TRBJ2-3 . TRBV6-6 TGTGCCAGCAGTTACTCGTCAGGGGAGGTATATACGCAGTATTTT CASSYSSGEVYTQYF
. TRBJ2-7 . TRBV10-1 TGCGCCAGCAGTGAAACGGGCGAGCAGTACTTC CASSETGEQYF
. TRBJ2-7 TRBD1 TRBV28 TGTGCCAGCAGTTTAATTGACAGGGTCGAGCAGTACTTC CASSLIDRVEQYF
. TRBJ1-1 TRBD1 TRBV5-4 TGTGCCAGCAGCCCGGGACAGGGTAGAAACACTGAAGCTTTCTTT CASSPGQGRNTEAFF
once TRBJ1-3 . TRBV9 TGTGCCAGCAGCGAACCGACGCCTGGAAACACCATATATTTT CASSEPTPGNTIYF
. TRBJ2-7 TRBD2 TRBV4-1 TGCGCCAGCAGCCATTCCTTAGCGGGGGGCTCCTACGAGCAGTACTTC CASSHSLAGGSYEQYF
. TRBJ1-2 . TRBV19 TGTGCCAGTAGTATGCCCGGGACGGCCCCCTATGGCTACACCTTC CASSMPGTAPYGYTF
. TRBJ2-3 . TRBV5-1 TGCGCCAGCAGCTTGGGCTCTAATAAGGTAGATACGCAGTATTTT CASSLGSNKVDTQYF
. TRBJ2-6 . TRBV4-1 TGCGCCAGCAGCCGCCCCGAACCTGGGGCCAACGTCCTGACTTTC CASSRPEPGANVLTF
. TRBJ2-3 TRBD2 TRBV15 TGTGCCACCAGCAACCGACTAGCGGGAGAAGGAGATACGCAGTATTTT CATSNRLAGEGDTQYF
. TRBJ1-1 . TRBV29-1 TGCAGCGTTGAAGCAGGGGCTGAAGCTTTCTTT CSVEAGAEAFF
. TRBJ2-3 TRBD2 TRBV7-3 TGTGCCAGCAGCTTAGCGGGGGGGAGGGAAGATACGCAGTATTTT CASSLAGGREDTQYF
. TRBJ1-1 TRBD1 TRBV6-5 TGTGCCAGCAGGGGGACAGGGGAGGTTAGGGCTTTCTTT CASRGTGEVRAFF